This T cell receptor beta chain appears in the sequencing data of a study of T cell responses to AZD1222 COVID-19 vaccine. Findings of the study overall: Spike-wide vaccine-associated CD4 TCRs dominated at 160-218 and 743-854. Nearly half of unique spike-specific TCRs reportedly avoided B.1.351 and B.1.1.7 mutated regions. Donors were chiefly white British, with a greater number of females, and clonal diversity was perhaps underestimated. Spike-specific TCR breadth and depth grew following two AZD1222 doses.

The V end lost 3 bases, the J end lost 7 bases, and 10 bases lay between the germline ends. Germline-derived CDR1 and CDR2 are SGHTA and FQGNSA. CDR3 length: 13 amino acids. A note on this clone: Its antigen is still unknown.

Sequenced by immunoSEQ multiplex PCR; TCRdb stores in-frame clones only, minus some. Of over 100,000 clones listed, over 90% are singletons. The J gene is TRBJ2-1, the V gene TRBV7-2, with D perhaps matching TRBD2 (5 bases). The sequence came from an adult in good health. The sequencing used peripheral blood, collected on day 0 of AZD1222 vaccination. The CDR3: CASSFRGGNEQFF. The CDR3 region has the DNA TGTGCCAGCAGCTTCCGGGGTGGGAATGAGCAGTTCTTC.